This TCR beta chain was observed in a study of Graves' ophthalmopathy and Graves' hyperthyroidism. Study-level findings and limits: Ophthalmopathy cases were distinguished from stable hyperthyroidism by a 13-signature model, reaching around 88% sensitivity and about 80% specificity.

Beta-chain TCR CDR3 regions were amplified from RNA transcripts. Second-round multiplex PCR came after first-round RT-PCR with HTBI primers. A single record per CDR3 protein comes from TCRdb applying MiXCR to the multiplex PCR reads. This table has approximately 1.2 million distinct CDR3 sequences, about 36% appearing once. In this sample, this clonotype turned up many times. Its antigen remains unidentified. The germline V gene encodes CDR1 PRHDT and CDR2 FYEKMQ (reference sequence). Trimming removed 0 bases at V and 9 bases at J, with 9 bases between. The CDR3 is 14 amino acids. Other autoimmune diseases, uncontrolled infections, pregnancy and lactation each led to patient exclusion.

Sequenced input: peripheral blood or thyroid tissue (not recorded which). The clonotype was recovered from an adult man with Graves' hyperthyroidism. The chain has TRBV13 and TRBJ1-6; perhaps TRBD1 as D (5 bases). In DNA, the CDR3 is TGTGCCAGCAGCTTAGGGGAGGGGAGTTCACCCCTCCACTTT. It yields the protein CASSLGEGSSPLHF.